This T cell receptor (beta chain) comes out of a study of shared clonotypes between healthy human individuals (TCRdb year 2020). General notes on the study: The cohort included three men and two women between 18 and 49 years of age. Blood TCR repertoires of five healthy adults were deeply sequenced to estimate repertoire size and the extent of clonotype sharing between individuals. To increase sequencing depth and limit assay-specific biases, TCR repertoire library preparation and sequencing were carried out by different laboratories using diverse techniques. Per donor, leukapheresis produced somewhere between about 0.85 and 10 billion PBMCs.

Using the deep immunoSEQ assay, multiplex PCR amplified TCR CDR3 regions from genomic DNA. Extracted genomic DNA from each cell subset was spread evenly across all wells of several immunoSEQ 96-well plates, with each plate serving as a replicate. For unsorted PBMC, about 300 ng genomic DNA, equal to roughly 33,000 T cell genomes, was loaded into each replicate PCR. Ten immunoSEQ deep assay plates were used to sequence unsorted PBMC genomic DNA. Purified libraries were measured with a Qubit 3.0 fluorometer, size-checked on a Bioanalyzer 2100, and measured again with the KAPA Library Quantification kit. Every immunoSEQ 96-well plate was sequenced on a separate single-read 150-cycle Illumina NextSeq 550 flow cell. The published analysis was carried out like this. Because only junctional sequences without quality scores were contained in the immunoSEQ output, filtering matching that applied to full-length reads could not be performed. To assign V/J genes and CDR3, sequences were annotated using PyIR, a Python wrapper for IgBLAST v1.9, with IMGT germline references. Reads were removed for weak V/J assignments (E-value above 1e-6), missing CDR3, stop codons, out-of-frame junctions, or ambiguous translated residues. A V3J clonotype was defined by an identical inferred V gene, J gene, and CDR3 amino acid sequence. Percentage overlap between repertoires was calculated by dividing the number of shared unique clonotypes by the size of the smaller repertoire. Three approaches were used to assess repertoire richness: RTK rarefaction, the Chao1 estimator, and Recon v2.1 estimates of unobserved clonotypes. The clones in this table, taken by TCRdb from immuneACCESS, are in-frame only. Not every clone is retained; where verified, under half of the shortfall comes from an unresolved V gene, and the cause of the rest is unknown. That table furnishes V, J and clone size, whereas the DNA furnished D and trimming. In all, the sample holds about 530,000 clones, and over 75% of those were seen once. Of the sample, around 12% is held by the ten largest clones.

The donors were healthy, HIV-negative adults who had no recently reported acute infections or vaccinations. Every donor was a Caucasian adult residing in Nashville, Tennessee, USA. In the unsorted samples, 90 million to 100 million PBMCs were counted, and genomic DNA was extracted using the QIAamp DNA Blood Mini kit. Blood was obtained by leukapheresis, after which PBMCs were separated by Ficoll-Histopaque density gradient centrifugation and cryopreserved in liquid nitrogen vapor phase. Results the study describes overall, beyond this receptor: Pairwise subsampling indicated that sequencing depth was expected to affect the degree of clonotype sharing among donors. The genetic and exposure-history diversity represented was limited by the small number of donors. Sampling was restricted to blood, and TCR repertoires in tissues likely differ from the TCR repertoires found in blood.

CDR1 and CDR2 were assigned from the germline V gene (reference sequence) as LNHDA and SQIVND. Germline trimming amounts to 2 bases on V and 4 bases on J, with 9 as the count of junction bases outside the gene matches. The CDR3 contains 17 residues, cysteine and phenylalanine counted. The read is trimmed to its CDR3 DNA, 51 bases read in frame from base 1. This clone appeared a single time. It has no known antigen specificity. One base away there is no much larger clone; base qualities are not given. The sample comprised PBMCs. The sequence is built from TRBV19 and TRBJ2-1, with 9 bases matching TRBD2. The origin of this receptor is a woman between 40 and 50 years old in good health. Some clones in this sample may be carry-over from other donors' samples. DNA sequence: TGTGCCAGTAGTATACGGGGTAGCGGGAGCTTATACAATGAGCAGTTCTTC. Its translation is CASSIRGSGSLYNEQFF.